The 23 T cell receptor beta chains listed next were all sequenced from one sample in a study of OX40 agonist ivuxolimab in advanced cancers. The repertoire was sequenced with immunoSEQ multiplex PCR; TCRdb's copy has only in-frame clones and lacks some. In the table there are 70,000 to 75,000 clones, approximately 82% of which are singletons. The material was CD4+ or CD8+ T cells sorted from blood, obtained in a trial of the OX40 agonist ivuxolimab. Every receptor here comes from an adult with an advanced solid tumor such as melanoma, head and neck, liver or kidney cancer.

In nucleotides, the CDR3 is TGTGCCAGCTCACCAATTACAGGGTGGGACACTGAAGCTTTCTTT. Residues: CASSPITGWDTEAFF. This chain links TRBV18 with TRBJ1-1; tentative D call: TRBD1 (6 bases). Germline CDR1 is KGHSH and CDR2 is LQKENI. Trimming pared 2 bases from V and 3 bases from J, leaving 13 bases between. This CDR3 has 15 amino acids.

The chain employs TRBV6-5 and TRBJ2-7; D may correspond to TRBD1 or TRBD2 (5 bases each). This CDR3 has 13 residues. With 7 bases removed from V and 5 bases from J, the gap between germline ends came to 15 bases. The germline gives CDR1 MNHEY, CDR2 SVGAGI. The CDR3 sequence: CASTRTGRDEQYF. The DNA for the CDR3 is TGTGCCAGCACCCGGACTGGCAGGGACGAGCAGTACTTC.

This clone was counted between two and nine times. The chain is built from TRBV5-6 and TRBJ1-5; tentatively, D is TRBD1 (6 bases). Germline CDR1 reads SGHDT; CDR2 reads YYEEEE. The CDR3 contains 14 residues. Trimming shortened V by 3 bases and J by 9 bases, and 16 bases separated the two germline ends. CDR3 amino acids: CASSSTQLTGPQHF. The CDR3 DNA sequence: TGTGCCAGCAGCTCTACGCAGTTGACAGGGCCCCAGCATTTT.

The chain is built from TRBV9 and TRBJ2-3; D may correspond to TRBD1 or TRBD2 (5 bases each). The CDR3 runs to 16 residues. Germline V gene data show CDR1 as SGDLS and CDR2 as YYNGEE. V shed 0 bases and J shed 0 bases, with 11 bases lying between them. The CDR3 region has the DNA TGTGCCAGCAGCGTAGGAGGGGCGGCGAGCACAGATACGCAGTATTTT. As protein: CASSVGGAASTDTQYF.

The chain is built from TRBV7-2 and TRBJ2-7, with 9 bases identical to TRBD1. The CDR3 consists of 13 residues. With 10 bases clipped from V and 5 bases from J, the junction kept 9 bases outside the gene matches. Germline V lookup: CDR1 SGHTA, CDR2 FQGNSA. The CDR3 bases are TGTGCCAATTCCGGACAGGGGATCCACGAGCAGTACTTC. It translates to CANSGQGIHEQYF.

The chain couples TRBV6-5 to TRBJ2-5, with 9 bases matching TRBD1. V lost 4 bases, J lost 4 bases, and 7 bases stayed unmatched. This CDR3 has 15 amino acids. Germline CDR1 reads MNHEY; CDR2 reads SVGAGI. This chain's CDR3 is CASSSADRGGETQYF. Written as DNA, the CDR3 is TGTGCCAGCAGTTCAGCCGACAGGGGGGGAGAGACCCAGTACTTC.

The J gene is TRBJ2-2, the V gene TRBV7-6, with a weak D call TRBD1 (7 bases). Per the germline V gene, CDR1 is SGHVS and CDR2 is FNYEAQ. Between the trimmed V and J ends, which lost 0 bases and 3 bases, there was a span of 11 bases. The CDR3 has 16 residues. In nucleotides, the CDR3 is TGTGCCAGCAGCTTAGCGTTCAGGGGGGACACCGGGGAGCTGTTTTTT. It translates to CASSLAFRGDTGELFF.

The rearrangement uses TRBV19 and TRBJ2-7; D is unresolved. With 3 bases removed from V and 7 bases from J, the gap between germline ends came to 10 bases. Germline-derived CDR1 and CDR2 are LNHDA and SQIVND (reference sequence). CDR3 length equals 12 residues. CDR3 amino acids: CASSILGGEQYF. DNA of the CDR3: TGTGCCAGTAGTATCTTGGGTGGGGAGCAGTACTTC.

This chain links TRBV4-1 with TRBJ1-4, with 7 bases that match TRBD1. V lost 3 bases to trimming and J lost 4 bases; unmatched junction nucleotides: 2. The V gene's germline CDR1 is MGHRA and CDR2 YSYEKL. This CDR3 has 14 amino acids. The DNA of the CDR3 is TGCGCCAGCAGCCAGGGACAGCTTAATGAAAAACTGTTTTTT. Protein sequence: CASSQGQLNEKLFF.

This clone was observed a handful of times. V usage is TRBV5-5 and J usage is TRBJ2-7; no reliable D call. This CDR3 is built from 14 residues. CDR1 SGHKS and CDR2 YYEKEE come from the germline V gene (reference sequence). V lost 3 bases, J lost 4 bases, and 14 bases lay in between. CDR3 sequence reads: CASSSGPYIYEQYF. CDR3 DNA sequence: TGTGCCAGCAGCTCAGGACCATATATATACGAGCAGTACTTC.

The chain combines TRBV19 with TRBJ1-5; the D is unclear. Germline-derived CDR1 and CDR2 are LNHDA and SQIVND (reference sequence). The CDR3 loop spans 16 amino acids. Deletions cut 7 bases from V and 3 bases from J, with 19 bases between. The CDR3 reads CASTRRRAGYNQPQHF. In DNA form, the CDR3 reads TGTGCCAGTACGAGAAGGAGGGCAGGATACAATCAGCCCCAGCATTTT.

The V gene is TRBV4-1, the J gene TRBJ2-2, with 8 nucleotides matching TRBD1. The CDR3 is 15 amino acids. The ends lost 4 bases at V and 8 bases at J; junction bases unmatched: 9. From germline, CDR1 is MGHRA and CDR2 YSYEKL. The CDR3 sequence: CASSPGQAVVGELFF. CDR3 in DNA: TGCGCCAGCAGCCCGGGACAGGCGGTAGTAGGGGAGCTGTTTTTT.

The chain combines TRBV10-1 with TRBJ2-2; D ambiguous. Germline values: CDR1 WNHNN, CDR2 SYGVQD (reference sequence). Deletions cut 6 bases from V and 7 bases from J, with 15 bases between. The CDR3 runs 14 residues. The DNA for the CDR3 is TGCGCCAGCAGATTCGAACGTGAGGTCGGGGAGCTGTTTTTT. This encodes CASRFEREVGELFF.

The rearrangement uses TRBV6-6 and TRBJ1-5; D remains ambiguous. The CDR3 spans 13 residues. The germline V and J ends were trimmed by 6 bases and 0 bases, with 6 bases remaining between them. Germline V CDR1 and CDR2: MNHNY, SVGAGI (reference sequence). The CDR3 nucleotides are TGTGCCAGCAGGGCCAATAGCAATCAGCCCCAGCATTTT. Protein product: CASRANSNQPQHF.

The sample holds one count of this clone. CDR3 coding DNA: TGTGCCAGCAGCCAAGATCGGGGAGGTCGGAATCAGCCCCAGCATTTT. This translates into CASSQDRGGRNQPQHF. The V gene is TRBV4-2, the J gene TRBJ1-5; no clear D. V gave up 0 bases and J gave up 4 bases, with 13 bases separating them. The V gene's germline CDR1 is LGHNA and CDR2 YNFKEQ. This CDR3 region has 16 residues.

The J gene is TRBJ2-3, the V gene TRBV2, with 8 bases fitting TRBD2. This CDR3 region has 12 residues. Unmatched junction bases numbered 3, after V lost 7 bases and J lost 6 bases. Germline lookup yields CDR1 SNHLY and CDR2 FYNNEI. The chain's CDR3 is CASTSGGDTQYF. The CDR3 DNA is TGTGCCAGCACCTCGGGGGGGGATACGCAGTATTTT.

The chain has TRBV4-3 and TRBJ2-3; TRBD1 aligns across 8 bases. V lost 1 base to trimming and J lost 7 bases; unmatched junction nucleotides: 10. The CDR3 extends over 16 amino acids. CDR1 and CDR2 (germline): LGHNA, YSLEER. CDR3 amino acids: CASSQGSAGGVNTQYF. DNA of the CDR3: TGCGCCAGCAGCCAAGGATCAGCAGGGGGCGTCAATACGCAGTATTTT.

V and J are TRBV7-9 and TRBJ1-2; D not resolved. This CDR3 is 10 amino acids long. Trimming removed 5 bases from V and 3 bases from J, with 1 base in between. Germline lookup yields CDR1 SEHNR and CDR2 FQNEAQ (reference sequence). CDR3: CASSDYGYTF. The CDR3 DNA reads TGTGCCAGCAGCGACTATGGCTACACCTTC.

V is TRBV6-5 and J is TRBJ1-4; D gene unclear. The CDR3 contains 15 residues. V was shortened by 5 bases and J by 2 bases, with 12 bases between the two germline ends. CDR1 is MNHEY and CDR2 is SVGAGI in the germline V gene. The CDR3 region has the DNA TGTGCCAGCAGTCCTAGAATGGCGACTAATGAAAAACTGTTTTTT. Encoded protein: CASSPRMATNEKLFF.

The gene calls are TRBV11-1 and TRBJ1-1; D remains ambiguous. This CDR3 is 13 amino acids long. Germline V gene lookup returns CDR1 SGHAT and CDR2 FQDESV (reference sequence). With 0 bases removed from V and 3 bases from J, the gap between germline ends came to 5 bases. This chain's CDR3 is CASSLAGYTEAFF. Here the CDR3 DNA reads TGTGCCAGCAGCTTAGCAGGGTACACTGAAGCTTTCTTT.

V usage is TRBV15 and J usage is TRBJ2-3, with D perhaps matching TRBD1 (6 bases). Germline V gene lookup returns CDR1 LNHNV and CDR2 YYDKDF (reference sequence). There are 14 residues in the CDR3. V lost 1 base and J 1 base, leaving 6 bases between the germline ends. CDR3 DNA sequence: TGTGCCACCAGCAGAGGACAGGGCACAGATACGCAGTATTTT. It is translated as CATSRGQGTDTQYF. Using reference TRBV15 and TRBJ2-3 for the parts outside the CDR3, the full variable domain is DAMVIQNPRYQVTQFGKPVTLSCSQTLNHNVMYWYQQKSSQAPKLLFHYYDKDFNNEADTPDNFQSRRPNTSFCFLDIRSPGLGDTAMYLCATSRGQGTDTQYFGPGTRLTVL.

The V gene is TRBV7-3, the J gene TRBJ2-2; maybe TRBD1 (5 bases). The V gene's germline CDR1 is SGHTA and CDR2 FQGTGA. This CDR3 has 15 residues. V was clipped by 5 bases and J by 4 bases, with 14 bases between them. This CDR3 is CASSPQTGVTGELFF. The CDR3 DNA follows: TGTGCCAGCAGCCCTCAAACAGGAGTCACCGGGGAGCTGTTTTTT.

This clone was seen more than once but under ten times. The J gene is TRBJ2-3, the V gene TRBV27, with 7 nucleotides matching TRBD2. Looked up from germline, CDR1 is MNHEY and CDR2 is SMNVEV (reference sequence). The V gene end was trimmed by 2 bases and the J gene end by 1 base; junction bases not matched to a gene: 3. This CDR3 region has 15 residues. The CDR3 sequence is CASSLGLVGTDTQYF. The CDR3, as DNA: TGTGCCAGCAGTTTAGGACTAGTCGGCACAGATACGCAGTATTTT.